The 12 T cell receptor beta chains listed next were all sequenced from one sample in a study of T cell repertoires in cytomegalovirus infection. TCRdb fed the reads into MiXCR, producing one record per CDR3 protein. This table holds over 100,000 distinct CDR3 sequences, about 30% found once. For these TCRs, the target antigens are not known. Sequencing was performed on CD8+ T cells from cultured PBMCs, taken from culture after CMV antigen stimulation. Receptors originate from a human donor in good health (CMV status not recorded). Some clones in this sample may be carry-over from other donors' samples.

This clonotype was seen a handful of times. V and J are TRBV2 and TRBJ1-6; D might be TRBD1 (6 bases). Looked up from germline, CDR1 is SNHLY and CDR2 is FYNNEI. This CDR3 has 13 residues. Trimming left V 8 bases short and J 3 bases short, with 8 bases between. CDR3 in DNA: TGTGCCAGCGGGGACAACTATAATTCACCCCTCCACTTT. As protein: CASGDNYNSPLHF.

This chain joins TRBV11-2 and TRBJ2-2; 10 positions match TRBD2. The germline CDR1 and CDR2 sequences are SGHAT and FQNNGV. The V gene end was trimmed by 9 bases and the J gene end by 5 bases; junction bases not matched to a gene: 3. The CDR3 is 13 amino acids. CDR3 DNA sequence: TGTGCCAGTCAGACTAGCGGGACCGGGGAGCTGTTTTTT. It encodes CASQTSGTGELFF.

This clonotype was seen repeatedly, ten times or more. The chain employs TRBV7-2 and TRBJ1-3, with D hard to call. In germline, CDR1 is SGHTA, CDR2 FQGNSA. This CDR3 is 15 amino acids long. V was trimmed by 5 bases and J by 3 bases, leaving 14 bases between them. The CDR3 reads CASSPDEGSGNTIYF. CDR3 sequence (DNA): TGTGCCAGCAGCCCTGACGAGGGTAGTGGAAACACCATATATTTT.

V gene TRBV12-3 or TRBV12-4 combines with J gene TRBJ1-2; D may be TRBD1 (5 bases). The germline V and J ends were trimmed by 4 bases and 5 bases, with 20 bases remaining between them. This CDR3 spans 16 amino acids. CDR3 nucleotides: TGTGCCAGCAGTTCCACTTTATCGACGGGGGGGTATGGCTACACCTTC. This encodes CASSSTLSTGGYGYTF.

The rearrangement uses TRBV6-2 or TRBV6-3 and TRBJ1-1; D gene uncertain. V gave up 2 bases and J gave up 0 bases, with 16 bases separating them. Germline V CDR1 and CDR2: MNHEY, SVGEGT. This CDR3 comprises 17 residues. CDR3: CASSYGHIPLMNTEAFF. CDR3 bases: TGTGCCAGCAGTTACGGTCATATACCCCTTATGAACACTGAAGCTTTCTTT.

There are many counts of this clonotype. V usage is TRBV20-1 and J usage is TRBJ2-7; a weak D match, TRBD2 (7 bases). Germline lookup yields CDR1 DFQATT and CDR2 SNEGSKA (reference sequence). V was pared by 0 bases and J by 1 base, with 13 bases between. The CDR3 runs to 15 residues. The CDR3 nucleotides read TGCAGTGCTAGAGATTCCAGGGGAGGGTCCTACGAGCAGTACTTC. As protein: CSARDSRGGSYEQYF.

This clonotype was seen at least ten times. The chain is built from TRBV24-1 and TRBJ1-1; TRBD1 might be the D (6 bases). Trimming pared 12 bases from V and 6 bases from J, leaving 19 bases between. The CDR3 contains 13 residues. Germline V lookup: CDR1 KGHDR, CDR2 SFDVKD. Here the CDR3 DNA reads TGTGCCGCAGAACAGGGCGTTATCGCTGAAGCTTTCTTT. Translating it yields CAAEQGVIAEAFF.

The table lists this clonotype with a few counts. CDR3 nucleotides: TGTGCCAGCAGTTTCGGGGCCTCAGATACGCAGTATTTT. Protein: CASSFGASDTQYF. The V gene is TRBV27, the J gene TRBJ2-3; TRBD1 or TRBD2 may be the D gene (5 bases each). Germline CDR1 MNHEY, CDR2 SMNVEV (reference sequence). The CDR3 runs to 13 residues. Trimming took 3 bases from V and 4 from J, leaving 8 bases between them.

This clonotype occurred a few times. The chain combines TRBV2 with TRBJ1-1; TRBD1 matches 11 bases. Unmatched junction bases numbered 9, after V lost 11 bases and J lost 7 bases. CDR3 size: 13 residues. Germline assignment: CDR1 SNHLY and CDR2 FYNNEI. CDR3 protein: CAYLGQGAVEAFF. The CDR3 DNA sequence: TGTGCCTACCTCGGACAGGGGGCGGTTGAAGCTTTCTTT.

CDR3 protein: CASSIVGTSYNEQFF. In DNA, the CDR3 is TGTGCCAGTAGTATAGTGGGGACCAGCTACAATGAGCAGTTCTTC. The chain employs TRBV19 and TRBJ2-1; the D gene could be TRBD1 or TRBD2 (5 bases each). Germline CDR1 reads LNHDA; CDR2 reads SQIVND (reference sequence). Trimming cost V 1 base and J 3 bases, with 10 bases left between them. The CDR3 has 15 residues. The full variable domain, with the rest looked up from reference TRBV19 and TRBJ2-1, is DGGITQSPKYLFRKEGQNVTLSCEQNLNHDAMYWYRQDPGQGLRLIYYSQIVNDFQKGDIAEGYSVSREKKESFPLTVTSAQKNPTAFYLCASSIVGTSYNEQFFGPGTRLTVL.

This clonotype came up many times. The chain has TRBV2 and TRBJ2-3, with 9 positions matching TRBD1. V trimming: 6 bases; J trimming: 1 base; junction bases outside the gene matches: 5. Per germline, CDR1 SNHLY and CDR2 FYNNEI. The CDR3 consists of 15 residues. The CDR3 loop reads CASSFTGGGTDTQYF. The CDR3 DNA is TGTGCCAGCAGCTTTACAGGGGGCGGCACAGATACGCAGTATTTT.

This clonotype was seen many times. The gene calls are TRBV7-8 and TRBJ2-1; D remains unclear. The CDR3 is 12 residues long. The germline V gene encodes CDR1 SGHVS and CDR2 FQNEAQ. V lost 2 bases and J 8 bases, leaving 7 bases between the germline ends. This chain's CDR3 is CASSLMRHEQFF. The CDR3 DNA is TGTGCCAGCAGCTTAATGAGGCATGAGCAGTTCTTC.